This TCR beta chain was profiled in a study of shared clonotypes between healthy human individuals. Data came from immunoSEQ multiplex PCR; TCRdb stores just in-frame clones and leaves some out. The repertoire holds under 1,100,000 clones, about 76% seen once, with less than 1.5% in the top ten. Trimming shortened V by 9 bases and J by 2 bases, and 19 bases separated the two germline ends. CDR1 is MNHNY and CDR2 is SVGAGI in the germline V gene (reference sequence). There are 16 residues in the CDR3. The TCR was taken from a man aged 18 to 29 in good health. This chain uses TRBV6-6 with TRBJ2-2, with D perhaps TRBD2 (5 bases). Sequencing was performed on memory CD4+ T cells sorted from blood. The subset here: CD45RA-negative fraction. CDR3 nucleotides: TGTGCCAGTTCCAGGACGGGCGGAGGCAACACCGGGGAGCTGTTTTTT. Translated: CASSRTGGGNTGELFF.